This entry lists 31 T cell receptor beta chains sequenced from one sample in a study of low-dose radiotherapy and immunotherapy resistance in tumors. A roughly 19-cycle PCR with a constant-region primer and V-primer adapter amplified TCRs. MiXCR was run by TCRdb on the reads, yielding one entry per CDR3 protein. The table lists 50,000 or so distinct CDR3 sequences, approximately 35% of them singletons, with approximately 7.6% in the top ten. Time point specified: after trial treatment. Treatment in this sample: LDRT plus nivolumab, ipilimumab, low-dose cyclophosphamide and aspirin (RACIN trial). The source was PBMCs, collected after low-dose radiotherapy plus immunotherapy. These receptors were collected from a male donor with rectosigmoid adenocarcinoma.

This clonotype was counted at least ten times. The chain combines TRBV11-3 with TRBJ2-1, with 11 bases identical to TRBD2. The junction had 17 bases not matched to a gene; V was cut back by 4 bases and J by 12 bases. The CDR3 spans 17 residues. Germline CDR1 is SGHNT and CDR2 is YENEEA. Here the CDR3 reads CASSYRDGSGLAERQFF. DNA for the CDR3: TGTGCCAGCAGCTACAGAGACGGCTCGGGACTAGCGGAGCGGCAGTTCTTC. The complete variable domain, with remaining parts taken from reference TRBV11-3 and TRBJ2-1, reads EAGVVQSPRYKIIEKKQPVAFWCNPISGHNTLYWYLQNLGQGPELLIRYENEEAVDDSQLPKDRFSAERLKGVDSTLKIQPAELGDSAVYLCASSYRDGSGLAERQFFGPGTRLTVL.

This clonotype was recorded many times. This chain joins TRBV20-1 and TRBJ2-4, with a weak D call TRBD1 (5 bases). The CDR3 consists of 14 residues. Trimming shortened V by 5 bases and J by 3 bases, and 14 bases separated the two germline ends. Per germline, CDR1 DFQATT and CDR2 SNEGSKA (reference sequence). The CDR3 bases are TGCAGTGCTCTTGAGATAAGGGGCAAAAACATTCAGTACTTC. Translation: CSALEIRGKNIQYF.

This clonotype was observed many times. The chain carries TRBV7-9 and TRBJ2-7; a possible D gene is TRBD2 (5 bases). Trimming removed 2 bases from V and 0 bases from J, with 14 bases in between. This CDR3 region has 16 residues. Germline V CDR1 and CDR2: SEHNR, FQNEAQ (reference sequence). CDR3: CASSLNADYGSYEQYF. The CDR3 nucleotides are TGTGCCAGCAGCTTAAACGCCGACTACGGCTCCTACGAGCAGTACTTC.

This clonotype turned up a few times. The chain uses TRBV19 and TRBJ2-6; 11 nucleotides align to TRBD1. The junction had 5 bases not matched to a gene; V was cut back by 3 bases and J by 1 base. The CDR3 extends over 18 amino acids. The germline CDR1 and CDR2 sequences are LNHDA and SQIVND (reference sequence). CDR3 in DNA: TGTGCCAGTAGTATTCGGACAGGGGGCGCTTCTGGGGCCAACGTCCTGACTTTC. Its translation is CASSIRTGGASGANVLTF. Full variable domain (remainder filled in from reference TRBV19 and TRBJ2-6): DGGITQSPKYLFRKEGQNVTLSCEQNLNHDAMYWYRQDPGQGLRLIYYSQIVNDFQKGDIAEGYSVSREKKESFPLTVTSAQKNPTAFYLCASSIRTGGASGANVLTFGAGSRLTVL.

The gene calls are TRBV5-1 and TRBJ1-1; 9 nucleotides match TRBD1. The germline V gene has CDR1 SGHRS and CDR2 YFSETQ. The CDR3 is made up of 14 amino acids. The J segment lost 1 base and the V segment lost 7 bases, leaving 5 bases of the junction unmatched. The CDR3 DNA follows: TGCGCCAGCCAGACAGGGGGACCGAACACTGAAGCTTTCTTT. It specifies CASQTGGPNTEAFF.

This clonotype has ten or more counts. V usage is TRBV29-1 and J usage is TRBJ1-1, with D hard to call. Germline lookup yields CDR1 SQVTM and CDR2 ANQGSEA. The V end was cut by 1 base, the J end by 2 bases, with 8 bases between. CDR3 size: 13 residues. The CDR3 is CSVEGGVNTEAFF. CDR3 nucleotide sequence: TGCAGCGTTGAAGGGGGAGTCAACACTGAAGCTTTCTTT.

The chain joins TRBV9 to TRBJ1-5, with a tentative D call TRBD1 (5 bases). The germline CDR1 and CDR2 sequences are SGDLS and YYNGEE. Trimming removed 4 bases at V and 2 bases at J, with 16 bases between. The CDR3 covers 16 residues. This CDR3 reads CASSPGTSFGNQPQHF. The DNA for the CDR3 is TGTGCCAGCAGCCCTGGGACCTCCTTCGGCAATCAGCCCCAGCATTTT.

This clonotype was detected ten times or more. This chain's CDR3 is CASSSRGGYNEQFF. CDR3 nucleotides: TGCGCCAGCAGCTCCCGGGGAGGTTACAATGAGCAGTTCTTC. V usage is TRBV5-1 and J usage is TRBJ2-1, with TRBD2 as a possible D gene (6 bases). This CDR3 contains 14 residues. The V end was cut by 3 bases, the J end by 4 bases, with 11 bases between. Germline CDR1 is SGHRS and CDR2 is YFSETQ.

This clonotype was detected ten times or more. The gene calls are TRBV7-9 and TRBJ1-1; no reliable D call. The V end was cut by 5 bases, the J end by 1 base, with 8 bases between. Germline values: CDR1 SEHNR, CDR2 FQNEAQ (reference sequence). The CDR3 contains 13 residues. CDR3 amino acids: CASSLNQNTEAFF. The DNA of the CDR3 is TGTGCCAGCAGCCTGAACCAGAACACTGAAGCTTTCTTT.

This clonotype was counted between two and nine times. The chain uses TRBV27 and TRBJ1-5; perhaps TRBD1 as D (6 bases). This CDR3 has 15 amino acids. Trimming took off 5 bases at V and 1 base at J, with 12 bases between the two ends. Germline CDR1 MNHEY, CDR2 SMNVEV (reference sequence). CDR3 DNA sequence: TGTGCCAGCAGTCCCCAGGGGTTGAGCAATCAGCCCCAGCATTTT. It encodes CASSPQGLSNQPQHF.

This clonotype was observed a few times. J is TRBJ2-1 and V is TRBV5-4; D is possibly TRBD1 or TRBD2 (5 bases each). V was trimmed by 4 bases and J by 8 bases, leaving 16 bases between them. The CDR3 is 14 residues long. The germline gives CDR1 SGHNT, CDR2 YYREEE (reference sequence). CDR3 loop: CASSPPGTKDEQFF. The CDR3 DNA sequence: TGTGCCAGCAGCCCTCCCGGGACCAAGGATGAGCAGTTCTTC.

Judged by abundance, this clonotype is medium-sized. The V and J genes are TRBV28 and TRBJ2-7; the match to TRBD2 covers 10 bases. J lost 0 bases, V lost 7 bases, and 9 bases had no gene match. Germline CDR1 is MDHEN and CDR2 is SYDVKM. This CDR3 has 16 amino acids. For the CDR3, the DNA is TGTGCCAGCACCGAGACTAGCGGGCCCGGCTCCTACGAGCAGTACTTC. This sequence encodes CASTETSGPGSYEQYF.

The chain carries TRBV6-2 or TRBV6-3 and TRBJ1-1; D is unresolved. The V and J ends lost 6 bases and 3 bases respectively, with 14 bases between them. The CDR3 is made up of 14 amino acids. CDR1 is MNHEY, CDR2 SVGEGT, per germline. In DNA form, the CDR3 reads TGTGCCAGCAGCGTTGACGTGGGGTACACTGAAGCTTTCTTT. Protein: CASSVDVGYTEAFF.

This clonotype came up many times. V is TRBV28 and J is TRBJ1-1; unclear D gene. Germline CDR1 is MDHEN and CDR2 is SYDVKM. V was trimmed by 10 bases and J by 9 bases, leaving 12 bases between them. CDR3 size: 10 residues. The CDR3, as DNA: TGTGCCACCAGCGACTTTAAAGCTTTCTTT. Its protein is CATSDFKAFF.

This clonotype was counted only a few times. The CDR3 sequence is CASSLRGMNTEAFF. As DNA, the CDR3 is TGTGCCAGCAGTCTCAGGGGGATGAACACTGAAGCTTTCTTT. The chain joins TRBV12-3 or TRBV12-4 to TRBJ1-1; 7 nucleotides line up with TRBD1. The CDR3 runs 14 residues. V was pared by 5 bases and J by 0 bases, with 3 bases of the junction left unmatched.

The gene calls are TRBV6-2 or TRBV6-3 and TRBJ1-1; unclear D gene. CDR1 is MNHEY and CDR2 is SVGEGT in the germline V gene. The CDR3 extends over 11 amino acids. The V end lost 8 bases, the J end lost 5 bases, and 9 bases lay between the germline ends. CDR3 in DNA: TGTGCCAGCCTCGGGTGGACTGAAGCTTTCTTT. Protein product: CASLGWTEAFF.

The rearrangement uses TRBV5-1 and TRBJ2-7; TRBD1 matches at 7 bases. V dropped 7 bases and J dropped 2; count of bases not matched to a gene: 9. Germline V gene sequence: CDR1 SGHRS, CDR2 YFSETQ. The CDR3 spans 14 residues. The CDR3 reads CASGNPGTAYEQYF. DNA for the CDR3: TGCGCCAGCGGCAATCCCGGGACAGCCTACGAGCAGTACTTC.

In this sample, this clonotype turned up many times. The CDR3, as DNA: TGTGCCAGCAGGCCGACGGGGGGGACTCTCGGGACCCAGTACTTC. Translation: CASRPTGGTLGTQYF. This chain links TRBV12-3 or TRBV12-4 with TRBJ2-5; 8 bases are a match to TRBD2. The CDR3 contains 15 residues. Losses at the gene ends were 6 bases for V and 7 bases for J; bases not matched to a gene: 13.

J is TRBJ2-5 and V is TRBV6-6; D may be TRBD2 (5 bases). Germline V gives CDR1 MNHNY, CDR2 SVGAGI (reference sequence). CDR3 length: 15 residues. V lost 6 bases to trimming and J lost 5 bases, with 19 bases between them. CDR3 DNA: TGTGCCAGCAGCCAACTGAGGGCAGACCTTGAGACCCAGTACTTC. Its translation: CASSQLRADLETQYF.

The V and J genes are TRBV6-1 and TRBJ2-3; D uncertain. This CDR3 is 16 amino acids long. V was cut by 4 bases and J by 0 bases, with 14 bases left in between. From germline, CDR1 is MNHNS and CDR2 SASEGT. CDR3 in DNA: TGTGCCAGCAGTGCTTCAAACAGCGCTAGCACAGATACGCAGTATTTT. This encodes CASSASNSASTDTQYF.

The chain uses TRBV18 and TRBJ2-1; 8 nucleotides line up with TRBD2. V dropped 3 bases and J dropped 4; count of bases not matched to a gene: 14. The CDR3 sequence is 18 residues long. Germline-derived CDR1 and CDR2 are KGHSH and LQKENI. CDR3 bases: TGTGCCAGCTCACCCACCCTATTGAGTAGCGGGATTTACAATGAGCAGTTCTTC. It specifies CASSPTLLSSGIYNEQFF.

This clonotype was counted between two and nine times. The chain has TRBV6-2 or TRBV6-3 and TRBJ2-7; the D is unclear. Per the germline V gene, CDR1 is MNHEY and CDR2 is SVGEGT. V shed 6 bases and J shed 3 bases, with 6 bases lying between them. The CDR3 extends over 11 amino acids. In nucleotides, the CDR3 is TGTGCCAGCAGACTGGGCTACGAGCAGTACTTC. It is translated as CASRLGYEQYF.

This clonotype has a count of ten or more. V usage is TRBV7-9 and J usage is TRBJ2-2, with D possibly matching TRBD2 (6 bases). The ends were cut back, 2 bases at V and 0 bases at J, with 10 bases in the middle. Germline V gene data show CDR1 as SEHNR and CDR2 as FQNEAQ (reference sequence). The CDR3 contains 16 residues. CDR3 sequence reads: CASSLILASNTGELFF. The CDR3 nucleotides are TGTGCCAGCAGCTTAATACTAGCATCGAACACCGGGGAGCTGTTTTTT.

This clonotype was detected ten times or more. This rearrangement joins TRBV20-1 to TRBJ1-1; D is unresolved. Trimming took off 8 bases at V and 1 base at J, with 8 bases between the two ends. This CDR3 has 11 residues. Germline loops: CDR1 DFQATT, CDR2 SNEGSKA (reference sequence). CDR3 in amino acids: CSLIRNTEAFF. In DNA form, the CDR3 reads TGCAGTTTAATACGGAACACTGAAGCTTTCTTT.

Ten or more counts support this clonotype. The chain employs TRBV27 and TRBJ1-6; possibly TRBD1 for D (5 bases). Germline-derived CDR1 and CDR2 are MNHEY and SMNVEV (reference sequence). The CDR3 covers 13 residues. The germline V and J ends were trimmed by 6 bases and 4 bases, with 7 bases remaining between them. CDR3 coding DNA: TGTGCCAGCAGCCGACAGTATAATTCACCCCTCCACTTT. Amino acid sequence: CASSRQYNSPLHF.

J is TRBJ2-2 and V is TRBV6-2 or TRBV6-3, with 11 nucleotides matching TRBD2. Germline CDR1 reads MNHEY; CDR2 reads SVGEGT. CDR3 size: 14 residues. Germline trimming cut 10 bases from V and 5 bases from J; bases unmatched to any gene: 6. CDR3 region: CATRGLADTGELFF. The CDR3 DNA follows: TGTGCCACCCGGGGACTAGCGGATACCGGGGAGCTGTTTTTT.

The genes are TRBV10-3 and TRBJ2-2; TRBD2 agrees at 7 bases. Per germline, CDR1 ENHRY and CDR2 SYGVKD. J lost 1 base, V lost 2 bases, and 1 base had no gene match. The CDR3 spans 15 residues. This CDR3 is CAISEQRGNTGELFF. The CDR3, as DNA: TGTGCCATCAGTGAGCAGCGGGGGAACACCGGGGAGCTGTTTTTT.

This clonotype was detected ten times or more. J is TRBJ2-7 and V is TRBV28, with 14 nucleotides matching TRBD2. The CDR3 covers 18 residues. The ends lost 1 base at V and 4 bases at J; junction bases unmatched: 9. CDR1 and CDR2 from the germline V gene are MDHEN and SYDVKM. CDR3 loop: CASSLFRLAGGPGYEQYF. In nucleotides, the CDR3 is TGTGCCAGCAGTTTATTTCGACTAGCGGGAGGGCCGGGTTACGAGCAGTACTTC.

This clonotype has at least ten counts. The rearrangement joins TRBV20-1 to TRBJ2-2; D uncertain. V was shortened by 5 bases and J by 4 bases, with 11 bases between the two germline ends. Germline V gives CDR1 DFQATT, CDR2 SNEGSKA (reference sequence). The CDR3 has 13 residues. CDR3 residues: CSASEHFTGELFF. CDR3 coding DNA: TGCAGTGCTTCGGAGCACTTCACCGGGGAGCTGTTTTTT.

There are a few counts of this clonotype. J is TRBJ1-1 and V is TRBV18, with no clear D. CDR3 length: 13 amino acids. CDR1 KGHSH and CDR2 LQKENI come from the germline V gene. Trimming stripped 3 bases from V and 4 bases from J, with 9 bases between. The chain's CDR3 is CASSPVLGTEAFF. Written as DNA, the CDR3 is TGTGCCAGCTCACCTGTCCTGGGCACTGAAGCTTTCTTT.

This clonotype was seen repeatedly, ten times or more. This rearrangement joins TRBV3-1 to TRBJ2-7; 10 positions agree with TRBD2. From germline, CDR1 is LGHDT and CDR2 YNNKEL (reference sequence). CDR3 length: 14 residues. Germline trimming cut 1 base from V and 3 bases from J; bases unmatched to any gene: 0. Written as DNA, the CDR3 is TGTGCCAGCAGCCAAGGGACTAGCGGCTACGAGCAGTACTTC. It yields the protein CASSQGTSGYEQYF.